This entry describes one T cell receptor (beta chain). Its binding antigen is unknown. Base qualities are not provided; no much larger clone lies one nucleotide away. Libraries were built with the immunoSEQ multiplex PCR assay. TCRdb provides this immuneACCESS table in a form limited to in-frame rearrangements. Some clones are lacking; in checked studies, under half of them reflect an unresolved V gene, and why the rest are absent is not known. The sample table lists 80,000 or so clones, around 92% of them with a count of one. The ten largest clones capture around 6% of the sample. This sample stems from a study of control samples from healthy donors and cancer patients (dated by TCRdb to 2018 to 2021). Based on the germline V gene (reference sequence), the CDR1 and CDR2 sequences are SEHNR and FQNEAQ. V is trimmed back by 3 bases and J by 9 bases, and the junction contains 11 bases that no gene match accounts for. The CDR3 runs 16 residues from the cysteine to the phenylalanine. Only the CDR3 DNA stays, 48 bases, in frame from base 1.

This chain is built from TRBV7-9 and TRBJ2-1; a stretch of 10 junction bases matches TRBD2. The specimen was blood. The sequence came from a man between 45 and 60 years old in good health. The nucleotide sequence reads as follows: TGTGCCAGCAGCTTGTTAGAGCGGGGGGGCCCGGGTGAGCAGTTCTTC. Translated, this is CASSLLERGGPGEQFF.